This TCR beta chain derives from a study of blood T cell repertoires in COVID-19. TCRdb's table, derived via immunoSEQ multiplex PCR, lists solely in-frame clones and lacks some. The sample lists more than 95,000 clones; 85% were seen once. The CDR3 has 13 amino acids. Germline CDR1 and CDR2: LGHDT and YNNKEL (reference sequence). V was pared by 8 bases and J by 1 base, with 9 bases between. The chain is built from TRBV3-1 (or the pseudogene TRBV3-2) and TRBJ1-3; no reliable D call. The receptor comes from a woman older than 75 with COVID-19, enrolled during active disease. Material for sequencing was peripheral blood. The CDR3 sequence: CASESRSGNTIYF. The CDR3 DNA follows: TGTGCCAGCGAAAGTAGATCTGGAAACACCATATATTTT.